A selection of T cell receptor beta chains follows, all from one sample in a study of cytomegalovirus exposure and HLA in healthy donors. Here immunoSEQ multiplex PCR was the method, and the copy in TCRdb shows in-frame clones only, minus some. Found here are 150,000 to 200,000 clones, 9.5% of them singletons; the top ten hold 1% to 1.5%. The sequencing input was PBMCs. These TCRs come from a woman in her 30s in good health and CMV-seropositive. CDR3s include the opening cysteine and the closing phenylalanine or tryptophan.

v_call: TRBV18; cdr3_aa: CASSSQETQYF
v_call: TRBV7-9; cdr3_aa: CASSSPRLAEVRHTGELFF
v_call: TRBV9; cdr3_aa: CASSSRAGVQDEQYF
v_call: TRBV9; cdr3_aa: CASSREGQYLNEQFF
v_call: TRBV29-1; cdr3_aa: CSAAGTSGRAFYEQYF
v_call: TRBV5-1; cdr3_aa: CASSLLTSGTSTDTQYF
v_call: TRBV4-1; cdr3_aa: CASSQVTEGQPQHF
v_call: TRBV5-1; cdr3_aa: CASSFTSGSRGADTQYF
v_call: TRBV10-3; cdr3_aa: CAISGWVGQENTEAFF
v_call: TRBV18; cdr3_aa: CASSPLPPPEGQPQHF
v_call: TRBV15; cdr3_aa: CATSHYDNEQFF
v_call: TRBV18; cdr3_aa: CASSLGLVGAFF
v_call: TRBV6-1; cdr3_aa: CASSSSENTQYF
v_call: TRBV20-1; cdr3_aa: CSARQGAEAFF
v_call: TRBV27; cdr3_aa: CASSLSPPTSWRYEQYF
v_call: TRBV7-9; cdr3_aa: CASSPRFRSSYNEQFF
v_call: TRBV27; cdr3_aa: CASSLVGNNQPQHF
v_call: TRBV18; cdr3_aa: CASSPQLAGTNTGELFF
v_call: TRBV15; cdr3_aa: CATSRAAVGYGYTF
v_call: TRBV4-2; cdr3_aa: CASSRNSGLGSYEQYF
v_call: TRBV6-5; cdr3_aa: CASSRGNNSPLHF
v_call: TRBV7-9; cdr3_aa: CASSLSQGARETQYF
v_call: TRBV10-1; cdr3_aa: CASSTSGSPGELFF
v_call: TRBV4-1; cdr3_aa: CASSPGGYEAFF
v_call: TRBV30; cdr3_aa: CAWSQGQGNEKLFF
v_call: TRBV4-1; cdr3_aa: CASSQDSGLAKNIQYF
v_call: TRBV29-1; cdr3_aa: CSVAQGGRFYEQYF
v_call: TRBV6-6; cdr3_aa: CASSLTSNTEAFF
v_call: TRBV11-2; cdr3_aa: CASSYSTGGGETQYF
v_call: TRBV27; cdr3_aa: CASSLSSRGHYEQYF
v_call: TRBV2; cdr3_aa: CASSEILTVGETQYF
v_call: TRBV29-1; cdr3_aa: CSVVGDRGPWGTEAFF
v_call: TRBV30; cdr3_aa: CAWSAGQGNQPQHF
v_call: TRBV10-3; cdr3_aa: CAIRETGGETQYF
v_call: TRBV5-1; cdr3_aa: CASSLAKEGRGETQYF
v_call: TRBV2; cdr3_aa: CASSESRMSTEAFF
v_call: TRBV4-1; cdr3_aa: CASSQGRDPYEQYF
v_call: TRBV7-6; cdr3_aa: CASSLAVSRGNNEQFF
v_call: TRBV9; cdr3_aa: CASSEGWALNTEAFF
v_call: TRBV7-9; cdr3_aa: CASSLGQVEAFF
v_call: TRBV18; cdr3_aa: CASSPGQEAEAFF
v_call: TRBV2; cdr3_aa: CASTLQGTPYEQYF
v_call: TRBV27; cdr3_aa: CASSEPTGYEQYF
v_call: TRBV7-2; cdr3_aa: CASSPSRLRASTDTQYF
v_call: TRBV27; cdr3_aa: CASSSAVEANEKLFF
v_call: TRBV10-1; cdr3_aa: CASSGGGRRGETQYF
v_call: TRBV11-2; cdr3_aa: CASSSLLRELSSPGYEQYF
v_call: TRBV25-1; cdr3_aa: CASSEGTTGANVLTF
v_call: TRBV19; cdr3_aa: CASRDRGLLMNTEAFF
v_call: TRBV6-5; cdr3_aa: CASSYSRAMANEKLFF
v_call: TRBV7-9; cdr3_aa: CASSGRGGHYNEQFF
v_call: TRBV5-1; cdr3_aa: CASSFVTRRGETQYF
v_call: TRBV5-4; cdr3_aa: CASSPGGTSGRQVGNEQFF
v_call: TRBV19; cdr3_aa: CASTPVRGGELFF
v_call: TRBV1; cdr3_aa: CTSNHRSPPLSYNEQFF
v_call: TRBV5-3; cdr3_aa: CARSLETSGRSPYEQYF
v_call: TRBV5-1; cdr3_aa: CASSPSGGRGQPQHF
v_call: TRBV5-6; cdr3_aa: CASSLYGDQPQHF
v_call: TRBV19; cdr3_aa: CASSPLGAASYNEQFF